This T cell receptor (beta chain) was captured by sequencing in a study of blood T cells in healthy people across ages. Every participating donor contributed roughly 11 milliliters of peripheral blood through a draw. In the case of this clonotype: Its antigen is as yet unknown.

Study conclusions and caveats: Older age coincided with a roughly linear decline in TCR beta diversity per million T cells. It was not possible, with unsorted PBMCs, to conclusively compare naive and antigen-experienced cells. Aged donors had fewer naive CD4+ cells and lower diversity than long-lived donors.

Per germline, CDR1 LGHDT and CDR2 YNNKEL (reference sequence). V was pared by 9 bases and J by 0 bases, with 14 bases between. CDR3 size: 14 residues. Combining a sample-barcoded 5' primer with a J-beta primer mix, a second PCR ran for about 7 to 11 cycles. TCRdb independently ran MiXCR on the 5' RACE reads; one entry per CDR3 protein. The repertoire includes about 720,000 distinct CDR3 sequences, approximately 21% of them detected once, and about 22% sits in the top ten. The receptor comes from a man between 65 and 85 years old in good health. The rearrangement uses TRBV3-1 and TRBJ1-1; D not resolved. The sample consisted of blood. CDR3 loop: CARSAINMNTEAFF. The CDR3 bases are TGTGCCAGAAGCGCGATTAATATGAACACTGAAGCTTTCTTT.